The 29 T cell receptor beta chains given below trace back to one sample, sequenced in a study of blood T cell repertoires in COVID-19 (dated by TCRdb to the early 2020s). Library preparation was by the immunoSEQ multiplex PCR assay. TCRdb re-hosts the immuneACCESS table, in-frame sequences only. Its copies lack some clones; in the studies checked, an unresolved V gene accounts for under half of them, and the cause for the rest is not known. The sample table shows 70,000 or so clones, and around 80% are seen once. The ten biggest clones cover around 20% of the sample. Sequenced: peripheral blood. The receptors stem from a human donor in a cohort sampled during active COVID-19.

The V call is TRBV2, the J call TRBJ2-3; D unresolved. This CDR3 comprises 12 residues. Trimming cost V 6 bases and J 4 bases, with 8 bases left between them. CDR1 SNHLY and CDR2 FYNNEI come from the germline V gene. CDR3 coding DNA: TGTGCCAGCAGCGTCGGTTCAGATACGCAGTATTTT. Its translation is CASSVGSDTQYF.

The V call is TRBV2, the J call TRBJ1-3; D not certain. The germline V and J ends were trimmed by 4 bases and 2 bases, with 3 bases remaining between them. The germline V gene encodes CDR1 SNHLY and CDR2 FYNNEI. The CDR3 covers 12 residues. CDR3 DNA: TGTGCCAGCAGTGTCACTGGAAACACCATATATTTT. Amino acid sequence: CASSVTGNTIYF.

The chain employs TRBV9 and TRBJ2-7; weak D call: TRBD2 (6 bases). V gave up 0 bases and J gave up 7 bases, with 11 bases separating them. The germline CDR1 and CDR2 sequences are SGDLS and YYNGEE. The CDR3 covers 13 residues. The CDR3 reads CASSVAPEGEQYF. As DNA, the CDR3 is TGTGCCAGCAGCGTAGCTCCGGAGGGAGAGCAGTACTTC.

There are a few counts of this clone. This rearrangement joins TRBV7-6 to TRBJ2-7, with a weak D call TRBD1 (6 bases). V was pared by 5 bases and J by 0 bases, with 14 bases between. Germline V gene sequence: CDR1 SGHVS, CDR2 FNYEAQ. CDR3 length: 15 residues. The CDR3 DNA is TGTGCCAGCAGCCTACAGGCAGGGGCCTCCTACGAGCAGTACTTC. Translated: CASSLQAGASYEQYF. Full variable domain (missing parts from reference TRBV7-6 and TRBJ2-7): GAGVSQSPRYKVTKRGQDVALRCDPISGHVSLYWYRQALGQGPEFLTYFNYEAQQDKSGLPNDRFSAERPEGSISTLTIQRTEQRDSAMYRCASSLQAGASYEQYFGPGTRLTVT.

V usage is TRBV28 and J usage is TRBJ1-2; D is unresolved. The CDR3 has 13 residues. With 3 bases removed from V and 6 bases from J, the gap between germline ends came to 11 bases. Germline CDR1 MDHEN, CDR2 SYDVKM. CDR3 bases: TGTGCCAGCAGTTTTTACGCAGGCCATGGCTACACCTTC. Amino acids: CASSFYAGHGYTF.

The chain couples TRBV12-5 to TRBJ2-3; D is perhaps TRBD1 (5 bases). The V gene lost 1 base and the J gene lost 4 bases, with 15 bases spanning the gap. CDR3 length: 16 residues. The germline CDR1 and CDR2 sequences are LGHNT and FRNRAP. The CDR3: CASGLANHRSPDTQYF. DNA for the CDR3: TGTGCTAGTGGTTTGGCCAACCACAGGTCGCCAGATACGCAGTATTTT. The full variable domain, with the rest looked up from reference TRBV12-5 and TRBJ2-3, is DARVTQTPRHKVTEMGQEVTMRCQPILGHNTVFWYRQTMMQGLELLAYFRNRAPLDDSGMPKDRFSAEMPDATLATLKIQPSEPRDSAVYFCASGLANHRSPDTQYFGPGTRLTVL.

The rearrangement joins TRBV5-1 to TRBJ2-7, with 10 bases identical to TRBD1. Germline V lookup: CDR1 SGHRS, CDR2 YFSETQ. The CDR3 is 16 residues long. The V gene end was trimmed by 0 bases and the J gene end by 7 bases; junction bases not matched to a gene: 10. The DNA for the CDR3 is TGCGCCAGCAGCTTGGTCCCGGACAGGGGGGCCGGGGAGCAGTACTTC. This codes for CASSLVPDRGAGEQYF.

V is TRBV7-8 and J is TRBJ1-5; D might be TRBD1 (6 bases). Germline V gene data show CDR1 as SGHVS and CDR2 as FQNEAQ. V lost 5 bases to trimming and J lost 3 bases, with 17 bases between them. The CDR3 consists of 16 residues. The CDR3 bases are TGTGCCAGCAGCCAAATGGGGGGGCTCTACAATCAGCCCCAGCATTTT. It yields the protein CASSQMGGLYNQPQHF.

The chain recombines TRBV9 with TRBJ1-6; D is undetermined. CDR3 size: 13 residues. Germline V gives CDR1 SGDLS, CDR2 YYNGEE. The V end lost 3 bases, the J end lost 9 bases, and 10 bases lay between the germline ends. The CDR3 coding sequence is TGTGCCAGCAGCGCTACGGGGATTTCACCCCTCCACTTT. It codes for CASSATGISPLHF.

This chain links TRBV18 with TRBJ2-5, with 8 bases that match TRBD1. CDR3 length: 14 residues. Germline-derived CDR1 and CDR2 are KGHSH and LQKENI. The V gene end was trimmed by 6 bases and the J gene end by 1 base; junction bases not matched to a gene: 4. CDR3 bases: TGTGCCAGCTCTCCCGGACAGGGCCAAGAGACCCAGTACTTC. It translates to CASSPGQGQETQYF.

V gene TRBV7-2 combines with J gene TRBJ2-3, with 8 bases identical to TRBD2. The CDR3 length is 16 residues. Germline CDR1 reads SGHTA; CDR2 reads FQGNSA. V dropped 1 base and J dropped 2; count of bases not matched to a gene: 5. This chain's CDR3 is CASSLVRGANTDTQYF. Here the CDR3 DNA reads TGTGCCAGCAGCTTAGTGCGGGGGGCCAACACAGATACGCAGTATTTT.

This clone has more than one count but fewer than ten. The chain combines TRBV5-1 with TRBJ2-7; 7 bases align to TRBD2. Germline loops: CDR1 SGHRS, CDR2 YFSETQ. CDR3 length equals 15 residues. Trimming removed 6 bases from V and 4 bases from J; junction bases left unmatched: 13. CDR3 coding DNA: TGCGCCAGCACCCCGGGAGGTAGCCAAATTTACGAGCAGTACTTC. It specifies CASTPGGSQIYEQYF.

This chain connects TRBV7-2 to TRBJ2-6; TRBD1 aligns across 8 bases. Trimming at V came to 1 base and at J to 1 base, leaving 9 bases not matched to a gene. CDR1 is SGHTA, CDR2 FQGNSA, per germline. The CDR3 is 19 amino acids. The CDR3 is CASSLGGQGAQSGANVLTF. DNA for the CDR3: TGTGCCAGCAGCTTAGGGGGGCAGGGGGCGCAATCTGGGGCCAACGTCCTGACTTTC.

The rearrangement joins TRBV9 to TRBJ2-7; 8 nucleotides match TRBD1. Germline CDR1 is SGDLS and CDR2 is YYNGEE. This CDR3 has 15 amino acids. With V trimmed by 0 bases and J by 2 bases, 4 bases remained unmatched. CDR3 protein: CASSVASTGAYEQYF. The CDR3 DNA reads TGTGCCAGCAGCGTAGCGTCGACAGGGGCCTACGAGCAGTACTTC.

The CDR3 here is CASSLTGGPGANVLTF. The CDR3 nucleotides are TGTGCCAGCAGCCTTACTGGAGGACCTGGGGCCAACGTCCTGACTTTC. The chain has TRBV11-2 and TRBJ2-6; the D gene is possibly TRBD2 (5 bases). The CDR3 loop spans 16 amino acids. The germline V gene encodes CDR1 SGHAT and CDR2 FQNNGV. The V and J ends lost 5 bases and 2 bases respectively, with 13 bases between them.

The V call is TRBV6-6, the J call TRBJ1-1, with D tentatively TRBD1 (5 bases). Germline-derived CDR1 and CDR2 are MNHNY and SVGAGI (reference sequence). There are 13 residues in the CDR3. The V end lost 5 bases, the J end lost 3 bases, and 10 bases lay between the germline ends. CDR3 nucleotide sequence: TGTGCCAGCAGTAACACAGGTTACACTGAAGCTTTCTTT. The encoded protein is CASSNTGYTEAFF.

The chain joins TRBV5-1 to TRBJ1-6; D gene unclear. The CDR3 covers 16 residues. Germline values: CDR1 SGHRS, CDR2 YFSETQ. V lost 2 bases to trimming and J lost 5 bases, with 14 bases between them. CDR3 protein: CASSFREGSNNSPLHF. The CDR3 DNA sequence: TGCGCCAGCAGCTTTCGCGAGGGAAGTAATAATTCACCCCTCCACTTT. Full variable domain (outside the CDR3, taken from reference TRBV5-1 and TRBJ1-6): KAGVTQTPRYLIKTRGQQVTLSCSPISGHRSVSWYQQTPGQGLQFLFEYFSETQRNKGNFPGRFSGRQFSNSRSEMNVSTLELGDSALYLCASSFREGSNNSPLHFGNGTRLTVT.

The chain links TRBV30 to TRBJ1-6; D remains ambiguous. The CDR3 sequence is 14 residues long. CDR1 and CDR2 (germline): GTSNPN, SVGIG (reference sequence). Trimming removed 8 bases from V and 0 bases from J, with 11 bases in between. CDR3 sequence reads: CAADFRSYNSPLHF. The DNA for the CDR3 is TGTGCCGCGGATTTTCGCTCCTATAATTCACCCCTCCACTTT.

The CDR3 is CASSRRGLDEKLFF. As DNA, the CDR3 is TGTGCCAGCAGCCGCAGGGGGTTAGACGAAAAACTGTTTTTT. The chain is built from TRBV3-1 (or the pseudogene TRBV3-2) and TRBJ1-4, with 7 bases matching TRBD1. Germline V gene data show CDR1 as LGHDT and CDR2 as YNNKEL (reference sequence). With V trimmed by 4 bases and J by 8 bases, 7 bases remained unmatched. The CDR3 runs to 14 residues.

V usage is TRBV6-5 and J usage is TRBJ1-2; D not certain. CDR1 and CDR2 (germline): MNHEY, SVGAGI. The CDR3 has 12 amino acids. Between the trimmed V and J ends, which lost 5 bases and 5 bases, there was a span of 9 bases. CDR3 sequence reads: CASSPFPYGYTF. The CDR3 DNA reads TGTGCCAGCAGTCCGTTTCCTTATGGCTACACCTTC.

The chain links TRBV7-2 to TRBJ2-7; D is undetermined. V lost 5 bases, J lost 2 bases, and 10 bases lay in between. CDR1 SGHTA and CDR2 FQGNSA come from the germline V gene. The CDR3 loop spans 13 amino acids. Here the CDR3 reads CASSPRDTYEQYF. The CDR3 DNA reads as TGTGCCAGCAGCCCCCGCGACACCTACGAGCAGTACTTC.

This clone occurred once. V is TRBV7-7 and J is TRBJ2-3, with 12 bases that match TRBD2. The CDR3 loop spans 16 amino acids. V shed 1 base, J shed 1 base, and the junction held 0 bases outside the gene matches. Germline V gene sequence: CDR1 SSHAT, CDR2 FNYEAQ (reference sequence). CDR3 sequence reads: CASSLGLAGGTDTQYF. The CDR3 nucleotides read TGTGCCAGCAGCTTAGGACTAGCGGGGGGCACAGATACGCAGTATTTT.

V gene TRBV2 combines with J gene TRBJ1-4, with 9 bases fitting TRBD1. Germline V gene sequence: CDR1 SNHLY, CDR2 FYNNEI. This CDR3 region has 14 residues. Trimming cost V 2 bases and J 7 bases; bases outside gene matches: 2. The chain's CDR3 is CASSELQGAEKLFF. As DNA, the CDR3 is TGTGCCAGCAGTGAATTACAGGGGGCTGAAAAACTGTTTTTT.

This clone was recorded only once. V and J are TRBV9 and TRBJ2-3; D may be TRBD1 (6 bases). The V and J ends lost 0 bases and 0 bases respectively, with 8 bases between them. The germline V gene has CDR1 SGDLS and CDR2 YYNGEE. The length of the CDR3 is 15 residues. The CDR3 nucleotides read TGTGCCAGCAGCGTAGACGGACAGAGCACAGATACGCAGTATTTT. Its translation: CASSVDGQSTDTQYF.

This rearrangement joins TRBV5-4 to TRBJ2-5, with 8 bases that match TRBD2. CDR3 size: 15 residues. Germline CDR1 and CDR2: SGHNT and YYREEE (reference sequence). V lost 0 bases, J lost 5 bases, and 6 bases stayed unmatched. The CDR3 bases are TGTGCCAGCAGCTTGGCCAACGCGGGGGGCGAGACCCAGTACTTC. Translated: CASSLANAGGETQYF. The whole variable domain, remainder taken from reference TRBV5-4 and TRBJ2-5, is ETGVTQSPTHLIKTRGQQVTLRCSSQSGHNTVSWYQQALGQGPQFIFQYYREEENGRGNFPPRFSGLQFPNYSSELNVNALELDDSALYLCASSLANAGGETQYFGPGTRLLVL.

The chain joins TRBV7-6 to TRBJ1-2, with a possible D match to TRBD1 (5 bases). Germline V gene sequence: CDR1 SGHVS, CDR2 FNYEAQ. The germline V and J ends were trimmed by 4 bases and 7 bases, with 13 bases remaining between them. The CDR3 runs to 13 residues. The CDR3 DNA sequence: TGTGCCAGCAGCTCCAGGGTTCCGGGTGGCTACACCTTC. Encoded protein: CASSSRVPGGYTF.

J is TRBJ2-7 and V is TRBV3-1 (or the pseudogene TRBV3-2), with D uncertain. V was trimmed by 2 bases and J by 2 bases, leaving 7 bases between them. Germline lookup yields CDR1 LGHDT and CDR2 YNNKEL (reference sequence). This CDR3 is built from 13 residues. The CDR3 coding sequence is TGTGCCAGCAGCCAATCCCATCCCTACGAGCAGTACTTC. Its translation is CASSQSHPYEQYF.

This chain connects TRBV30 to TRBJ1-3, with a possible D match to TRBD1 (6 bases). The length of the CDR3 is 14 residues. CDR1 is GTSNPN, CDR2 SVGIG, per germline (reference sequence). The V gene lost 1 base and the J gene lost 3 bases, with 10 bases spanning the gap. CDR3 sequence (DNA): TGTGCCTGGAGTGGGGGGGGCCTTGGAAACACCATATATTTT. It is translated as CAWSGGGLGNTIYF. The variable domain in full, completed from reference TRBV30 and TRBJ1-3, reads SQTIHQWPATLVQPVGSPLSLECTVEGTSNPNLYWYRQAAGRGLQLLFYSVGIGQISSEVPQNLSASRPQDRQFILSSKKLLLSDSGFYLCAWSGGGLGNTIYFGEGSWLTVV.

The chain joins TRBV7-9 to TRBJ1-1; possible D gene TRBD1, 5 bases. This CDR3 region has 15 residues. Trimming left V 2 bases short and J 5 bases short, with 15 bases between. Per the germline V gene, CDR1 is SEHNR and CDR2 is FQNEAQ (reference sequence). The DNA of the CDR3 is TGTGCCAGCAGCTTAATCGGCGGGGCTGGTACTGAAGCTTTCTTT. Translation: CASSLIGGAGTEAFF.